One sample yielded the 26 T cell receptor beta chains listed below, sequenced in a study of beta chain features in type 1 diabetes. Study-level findings and limits: All four CD4+ subsets of Type 1 diabetes patients contained TCRB CDR3s that were moderately but significantly shorter.

What these receptors recognize is not known. Expressed TCRB transcripts got sequenced, as all isolated RNA was reverse transcribed. Using immunoSEQ multiplex PCR, the repertoire was profiled, and TCRdb retains in-frame clones only, with some absent. The sample yields some 350,000 clones, over 8.5% seen once. Sequencing input: central memory CD4+ T cells from blood. These receptors originate from a man between 25 and 39 years old with type 1 diabetes.

This clone was detected a few times. V usage is TRBV5-1 and J usage is TRBJ2-6; TRBD1 agrees at 10 bases. The CDR3 loop spans 18 amino acids. Losses at the gene ends were 1 base for V and 1 base for J; bases not matched to a gene: 5. CDR1 is SGHRS, CDR2 YFSETQ, per germline. The CDR3 nucleotides read TGCGCCAGCAGCTTGTACGGGACAGGGGTGTCTGGGGCCAACGTCCTGACTTTC. Protein product: CASSLYGTGVSGANVLTF. The variable domain in full, with the rest retrieved from reference TRBV5-1 and TRBJ2-6, is KAGVTQTPRYLIKTRGQQVTLSCSPISGHRSVSWYQQTPGQGLQFLFEYFSETQRNKGNFPGRFSGRQFSNSRSEMNVSTLELGDSALYLCASSLYGTGVSGANVLTFGAGSRLTVL.

This clone has a count of ten or more. The gene calls are TRBV6-1 and TRBJ2-5; no clear D. CDR3 length: 15 amino acids. Germline V CDR1 and CDR2: MNHNS, SASEGT. Trimming removed 1 base at V and 0 bases at J, with 9 bases between. The chain's CDR3 is CASSEGVSYQETQYF. Here the CDR3 DNA reads TGTGCCAGCAGTGAAGGAGTCAGCTACCAAGAGACCCAGTACTTC.

The rearrangement joins TRBV5-1 to TRBJ2-5; D remains ambiguous. The CDR3 totals 14 residues. Germline V gene sequence: CDR1 SGHRS, CDR2 YFSETQ. Trimming pared 0 bases from V and 2 bases from J, leaving 8 bases between. The CDR3 loop is CASSLEAAQETQYF. The CDR3 DNA follows: TGCGCCAGCAGCTTGGAGGCGGCACAAGAGACCCAGTACTTC.

This clone was seen a handful of times. The chain carries TRBV7-2 and TRBJ1-5, with a possible D match to TRBD1 (5 bases). The CDR3 has 15 residues. Trimming pared 4 bases from V and 5 bases from J, leaving 15 bases between. Germline CDR1 and CDR2: SGHTA and FQGNSA. CDR3 protein: CASSYEGRGDQPQHF. The CDR3 region has the DNA TGTGCCAGCAGCTACGAAGGGCGAGGGGATCAGCCCCAGCATTTT.

This clone was found a few times. This chain's CDR3 is CASSSPGLTYNEQFF. The DNA for the CDR3 is TGTGCCAGCAGTTCCCCGGGTTTAACCTACAATGAGCAGTTCTTC. V usage is TRBV7-2 and J usage is TRBJ2-1; D remains ambiguous. This CDR3 region has 15 residues. Germline lookup yields CDR1 SGHTA and CDR2 FQGNSA. Trimming stripped 6 bases from V and 2 bases from J, with 14 bases between. Full variable domain (outside the CDR3, taken from reference TRBV7-2 and TRBJ2-1): GAGVSQSPSNKVTEKGKDVELRCDPISGHTALYWYRQSLGQGLEFLIYFQGNSAPDKSGLPSDRFSAERTGGSVSTLTIQRTQQEDSAVYLCASSSPGLTYNEQFFGPGTRLTVL.

This chain links TRBV2 with TRBJ2-3, with D possibly TRBD2 on 5 matching bases. The CDR3 extends over 13 amino acids. Germline-derived CDR1 and CDR2 are SNHLY and FYNNEI. V was trimmed by 5 bases and J by 5 bases, leaving 11 bases between them. The DNA for the CDR3 is TGTGCCAGCAGTTTCGGGGAGCGAGATACGCAGTATTTT. It translates to CASSFGERDTQYF.

The J gene is TRBJ1-1, the V gene TRBV20-1, with D unresolved. Trimming took 5 bases from V and 2 from J, leaving 3 bases between them. In germline, CDR1 is DFQATT, CDR2 SNEGSKA (reference sequence). The CDR3 runs 10 residues. CDR3 bases: TGCAGTGCTCGAAACACTGAAGCTTTCTTT. Its protein product is CSARNTEAFF.

The rearrangement joins TRBV30 to TRBJ1-6; no clear D gene. Germline CDR1 is GTSNPN and CDR2 is SVGIG (reference sequence). The CDR3 loop spans 17 amino acids. Trimming left V 1 base short and J 0 bases short, with 13 bases between. The chain's CDR3 is CAWSGSEGGSYNSPLHF. The CDR3 DNA reads as TGTGCCTGGAGTGGGTCCGAGGGAGGCTCCTATAATTCACCCCTCCACTTT.

This clone occurred a few times. This chain joins TRBV28 and TRBJ2-3, with D hard to call. The CDR3 runs 12 residues. Germline V gene lookup returns CDR1 MDHEN and CDR2 SYDVKM. The ends were cut back, 7 bases at V and 1 base at J, with 6 bases in the middle. CDR3 sequence (DNA): TGTGCCAGCAATGGGCGCACAGATACGCAGTATTTT. This sequence encodes CASNGRTDTQYF.

This clone was found a few times. The chain employs TRBV6-1 and TRBJ2-7; possible D gene TRBD2, 7 bases. Germline-derived CDR1 and CDR2 are MNHNS and SASEGT. The CDR3 length is 16 residues. Trimming shortened V by 0 bases and J by 5 bases, and 17 bases separated the two germline ends. CDR3 sequence (DNA): TGTGCCAGCAGTGAAGCCCCGGGGGGCTCGGGTGACGAGCAGTACTTC. It yields the protein CASSEAPGGSGDEQYF.

The table lists this clone with a few counts. J is TRBJ1-4 and V is TRBV6-1; 9 bases are a match to TRBD1. After removal of 10 bases from V and 8 bases from J, the junction contained 14 bases not matched to a gene. In germline, CDR1 is MNHNS, CDR2 SASEGT. The CDR3 totals 15 residues. CDR3 loop: CATNLQGAVWEKLFF. The CDR3 DNA sequence: TGTGCCACCAACCTACAGGGGGCCGTGTGGGAAAAACTGTTTTTT.

At least ten counts were recorded for this clone. The chain has TRBV2 and TRBJ2-4; the D gene could be TRBD1 or TRBD2 (5 bases each). This CDR3 is built from 13 residues. Trimming took 2 bases from V and 10 from J, leaving 12 bases between them. Per germline, CDR1 SNHLY and CDR2 FYNNEI. CDR3 in amino acids: CASSEHLEGIQYF. CDR3 coding DNA: TGTGCCAGCAGTGAACACCTCGAGGGGATTCAGTACTTC.

V is TRBV9 and J is TRBJ1-1; no definite D call. Trimming removed 4 bases from V and 4 bases from J, with 14 bases in between. CDR1 is SGDLS, CDR2 YYNGEE, per germline. There are 14 residues in the CDR3. CDR3 sequence (DNA): TGTGCCAGCAGCCCTCAAGCCCAAGGCACTGAAGCTTTCTTT. This translates into CASSPQAQGTEAFF.

This clone has just a few counts. The V call is TRBV19, the J call TRBJ2-5; no firm D call. The CDR3 runs 12 residues. In germline, CDR1 is LNHDA, CDR2 SQIVND (reference sequence). V lost 7 bases and J lost 4, with 10 bases in between. The CDR3 DNA reads as TGTGCCAGTATCGGAAGAGGAGAGACCCAGTACTTC. The encoded protein is CASIGRGETQYF.

The chain combines TRBV9 with TRBJ2-3; D possibly corresponds to TRBD1 (5 bases). V gave up 0 bases and J gave up 0 bases, with 14 bases separating them. Germline-derived CDR1 and CDR2 are SGDLS and YYNGEE. The CDR3 runs to 17 residues. The CDR3 nucleotides are TGTGCCAGCAGCGTAGGTCAGGGTAGGTTGAGCACAGATACGCAGTATTTT. It yields the protein CASSVGQGRLSTDTQYF.

This clone was seen a handful of times. Additional DNA sequences in this sample encode the identical CDR3. This chain connects TRBV6-1 to TRBJ2-7; the match to TRBD1 covers 10 bases. Germline V gives CDR1 MNHNS, CDR2 SASEGT. Losses at the gene ends were 8 bases for V and 4 bases for J; bases not matched to a gene: 8. The CDR3 has 14 amino acids. As DNA, the CDR3 is TGTGCCAGCCGAACCGGACAGGGGGGTTACGAGCAGTACTTC. Protein product: CASRTGQGGYEQYF.

The rearrangement links TRBV19 to TRBJ2-5; possibly TRBD1 or TRBD2 for D (6 bases each). Germline V lookup: CDR1 LNHDA, CDR2 SQIVND (reference sequence). The CDR3 length is 14 residues. Trimming took off 6 bases at V and 5 bases at J, with 16 bases between the two ends. The CDR3 loop reads CASRKSGGGETQYF. The DNA of the CDR3 is TGTGCCAGTAGAAAGTCCGGGGGCGGGGAGACCCAGTACTTC.

J is TRBJ2-2 and V is TRBV4-2; 10 nucleotides align to TRBD1. Germline values: CDR1 LGHNA, CDR2 YNFKEQ. The J segment lost 7 bases and the V segment lost 4 bases, leaving 12 bases of the junction unmatched. This CDR3 contains 17 residues. This CDR3 reads CASSPTGTGASLGELFF. In DNA form, the CDR3 reads TGTGCCAGCAGCCCAACCGGGACAGGGGCCTCCCTCGGGGAGCTGTTTTTT.

A word on this clone: Other DNA sequences within the sample encode an identical CDR3. This rearrangement joins TRBV5-1 to TRBJ2-7, with D perhaps given as TRBD1 or TRBD2 (7 bases each). The CDR3 is 14 amino acids. With 1 base removed from V and 3 bases from J, the gap between germline ends came to 11 bases. Germline lookup yields CDR1 SGHRS and CDR2 YFSETQ. CDR3 loop: CASSLTGEGYEQYF. The CDR3 nucleotides read TGCGCCAGCAGCTTGACAGGGGAGGGCTACGAGCAGTACTTC.

This clone was seen only a few times. The chain carries TRBV7-8 and TRBJ2-2; possible D gene TRBD1, 5 bases. Trimming took 5 bases from V and 7 from J, leaving 14 bases between them. The CDR3 loop spans 14 amino acids. Germline CDR1 SGHVS, CDR2 FQNEAQ. The CDR3 region has the DNA TGTGCCAGCAGCGCAACTCGACAGAACGGGGAGCTGTTTTTT. It translates to CASSATRQNGELFF.

A few counts support this clone. The chain couples TRBV27 to TRBJ2-7, with a weak D call TRBD1 (5 bases). CDR1 MNHEY and CDR2 SMNVEV come from the germline V gene (reference sequence). Trimming cost V 0 bases and J 1 base, with 10 bases left between them. The CDR3 loop spans 15 amino acids. In nucleotides, the CDR3 is TGTGCCAGCAGTTTATCCAGGGCAGGGTCCTACGAGCAGTACTTC. Protein sequence: CASSLSRAGSYEQYF.

This chain joins TRBV29-1 and TRBJ2-7; possible D gene TRBD1, 6 bases. CDR3 size: 14 residues. V was cut by 0 bases and J by 2 bases, with 11 bases left in between. Germline CDR1 and CDR2: SQVTM and ANQGSEA. The CDR3 DNA follows: TGCAGCGTTGAAGAACCAGACAGGACCTACGAGCAGTACTTC. This translates into CSVEEPDRTYEQYF.

The genes are TRBV30 and TRBJ1-5; no clear D gene. In germline, CDR1 is GTSNPN, CDR2 SVGIG (reference sequence). The CDR3 covers 14 residues. Trimming removed 2 bases from V and 3 bases from J, with 11 bases in between. CDR3 bases: TGTGCCTGGAGTCGCTCTAACCCCAATCAGCCCCAGCATTTT. Protein product: CAWSRSNPNQPQHF.

This clone showed up many times. Possible read error: a much larger clone is one base away. Other nucleotide sequences in the sample specify the same CDR3. V is TRBV7-2 and J is TRBJ2-3; D remains unclear. Between the trimmed V and J ends, which lost 3 bases and 0 bases, there was a span of 1 base. CDR3 length: 12 residues. Germline V lookup: CDR1 SGHTA, CDR2 FQGNSA. The chain's CDR3 is CASSFSTDTQYF. CDR3 sequence (DNA): TGTGCCAGCAGCTTTAGCACAGATACGCAGTATTTT.

This clone was seen a few times. This rearrangement joins TRBV6-5 to TRBJ2-5, with 7 positions matching TRBD1. V shed 7 bases and J 4 bases; nucleotides not matched to a gene: 6. The CDR3 is 13 amino acids. Germline CDR1 MNHEY, CDR2 SVGAGI. CDR3 protein: CASTPQGRETQYF. In nucleotides, the CDR3 is TGTGCCAGCACCCCACAGGGGAGAGAGACCCAGTACTTC.

This clone was observed a handful of times. The chain links TRBV7-2 to TRBJ2-1; 11 bases map to TRBD2. The CDR3 has 15 amino acids. Germline V gene data show CDR1 as SGHTA and CDR2 as FQGNSA. Trimming cost V 4 bases and J 4 bases; bases outside gene matches: 3. The CDR3 DNA reads TGTGCCAGCAGCTCGGGACTAGCGGAGTACAATGAGCAGTTCTTC. Encoded protein: CASSSGLAEYNEQFF. Drawing the rest from reference TRBV7-2 and TRBJ2-1, the complete variable domain is GAGVSQSPSNKVTEKGKDVELRCDPISGHTALYWYRQSLGQGLEFLIYFQGNSAPDKSGLPSDRFSAERTGGSVSTLTIQRTQQEDSAVYLCASSSGLAEYNEQFFGPGTRLTVL.